The entry below describes one TCR beta chain. Followed longitudinally, the Seattle patients had been enrolled during active infection. The germline V gene has CDR1 SEHNR and CDR2 FQNEAQ (reference sequence). Trimming removed 3 bases from V and 0 bases from J, with 6 bases in between. The CDR3 is 15 residues long. The sample originates from a study of blood T cell repertoires in COVID-19. Methods used by the authors: Reference gene primer amplification gave nucleated cell count estimates. The protocol was immunoSEQ multiplex PCR, while the TCRdb copy is restricted to in-frame clones and leaves out a portion. The V and J calls and clone size come from that table; D and trimming were worked out from the DNA. The data show some 500,000 clones, less than 90% seen once.

Input material: peripheral blood. The V and J genes are TRBV7-9 and TRBJ1-6; D ambiguous. The receptor was derived from a woman in her 50s with COVID-19, enrolled during active disease. The CDR3 loop reads CASSFASSYNSPLHF. CDR3 DNA: TGTGCCAGCAGCTTCGCCAGCTCCTATAATTCACCCCTCCACTTT.